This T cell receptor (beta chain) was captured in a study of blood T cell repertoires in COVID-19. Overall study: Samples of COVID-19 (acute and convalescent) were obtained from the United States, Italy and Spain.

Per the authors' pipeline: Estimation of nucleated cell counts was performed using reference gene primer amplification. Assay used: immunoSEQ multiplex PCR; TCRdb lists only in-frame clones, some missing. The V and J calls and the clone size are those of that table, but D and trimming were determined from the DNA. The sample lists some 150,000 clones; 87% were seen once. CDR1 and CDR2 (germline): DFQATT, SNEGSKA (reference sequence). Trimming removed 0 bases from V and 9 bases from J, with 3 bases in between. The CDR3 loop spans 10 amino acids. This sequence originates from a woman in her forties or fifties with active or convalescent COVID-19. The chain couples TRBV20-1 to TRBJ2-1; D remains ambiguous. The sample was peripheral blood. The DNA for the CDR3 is TGCAGTGCTAGAGATATTGAGCAGTTCTTC. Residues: CSARDIEQFF.